One sample yielded the 27 T cell receptor beta chains listed below, sequenced in a study of blood T cell repertoires in COVID-19. The protocol was immunoSEQ multiplex PCR, while the TCRdb copy is restricted to in-frame clones and leaves out a portion. The repertoire has about 92,000 clones, around 90% of them found once; the top ten carry 15% to 20%. The specimen was peripheral blood. These receptors all stem from a woman aged 55 to 70 with COVID-19, enrolled during active disease.

This clone was seen a handful of times. This chain uses TRBV7-2 with TRBJ1-2; no clear D gene. V was cut by 1 base and J by 2 bases, with 11 bases left in between. This CDR3 has 15 amino acids. Germline CDR1 is SGHTA and CDR2 is FQGNSA. The CDR3 bases are TGTGCCAGCAGCTTAGGCATAACAGAGAACTATGGCTACACCTTC. Protein product: CASSLGITENYGYTF.

The chain uses TRBV4-1 and TRBJ1-5; D remains ambiguous. The germline V and J ends were trimmed by 0 bases and 2 bases, with 8 bases remaining between them. Germline lookup yields CDR1 MGHRA and CDR2 YSYEKL. This CDR3 has 15 amino acids. The CDR3: CASSQDGVGNQPQHF. CDR3 sequence (DNA): TGCGCCAGCAGCCAAGATGGAGTCGGCAATCAGCCCCAGCATTTT.

The chain links TRBV18 to TRBJ1-2, with TRBD1 matching over 9 bases. V lost 4 bases to trimming and J lost 2 bases; unmatched junction nucleotides: 8. CDR3 length equals 16 residues. CDR1 is KGHSH, CDR2 LQKENI, per germline. CDR3 sequence reads: CASSHRDRVLNYGYTF. As DNA, the CDR3 is TGTGCCAGCTCACACCGGGACAGGGTTCTCAACTATGGCTACACCTTC.

The genes are TRBV12-3 or TRBV12-4 and TRBJ2-7, with a possible D match to TRBD2 (5 bases). This CDR3 has 13 residues. Trimming cost V 3 bases and J 3 bases, with 9 bases left between them. CDR3 loop: CASSLRANYEQYF. The CDR3 DNA reads as TGTGCCAGCAGTTTGAGGGCAAACTACGAGCAGTACTTC.

The chain employs TRBV7-9 and TRBJ2-1, with D possibly being TRBD1 (5 bases). Per the germline V gene, CDR1 is SEHNR and CDR2 is FQNEAQ (reference sequence). The CDR3 consists of 14 residues. Trimming pared 1 base from V and 4 bases from J, leaving 8 bases between. For the CDR3, the DNA is TGTGCCAGCAGCTTAGGACAGTCGTACAATGAGCAGTTCTTC. Its protein product is CASSLGQSYNEQFF.

The chain links TRBV19 to TRBJ1-2; tentative D call: TRBD1 (5 bases). V shed 8 bases and J shed 1 base, with 20 bases lying between them. In germline, CDR1 is LNHDA, CDR2 SQIVND (reference sequence). CDR3 length: 16 residues. The CDR3 region is CASDPGLGRGNYGYTF. The CDR3 DNA follows: TGTGCCAGTGACCCGGGCCTCGGTAGGGGTAACTATGGCTACACCTTC.

This chain uses TRBV4-2 with TRBJ2-1; D unresolved. This CDR3 has 13 amino acids. The V end was cut by 0 bases, the J end by 10 bases, with 10 bases between. The germline V gene encodes CDR1 LGHNA and CDR2 YNFKEQ. The CDR3 DNA sequence: TGTGCCAGCAGCCAAGAACGCGCCACCGAGCAGTTCTTC. As protein: CASSQERATEQFF.

The chain links TRBV15 to TRBJ2-3, with D possibly being TRBD2 (6 bases). The V end lost 2 bases, the J end lost 6 bases, and 15 bases lay between the germline ends. The germline gives CDR1 LNHNV, CDR2 YYDKDF (reference sequence). This CDR3 region has 15 residues. CDR3 in DNA: TGTGCCACCAGCAGATCCCCGACTAGTCCCGATACGCAGTATTTT. Amino acids: CATSRSPTSPDTQYF. The complete variable domain, with remaining parts taken from reference TRBV15 and TRBJ2-3, reads DAMVIQNPRYQVTQFGKPVTLSCSQTLNHNVMYWYQQKSSQAPKLLFHYYDKDFNNEADTPDNFQSRRPNTSFCFLDIRSPGLGDTAMYLCATSRSPTSPDTQYFGPGTRLTVL.

This rearrangement joins TRBV7-9 to TRBJ2-3; a possible D gene is TRBD2 (6 bases). This CDR3 has 19 amino acids. CDR1 is SEHNR, CDR2 FQNEAQ, per germline (reference sequence). V was pared by 5 bases and J by 0 bases, with 24 bases between. DNA for the CDR3: TGTGCCAGCAGCCGAGAAGGTTGGGTACCGCGGGGAAGCACAGATACGCAGTATTTT. Protein product: CASSREGWVPRGSTDTQYF.

The rearrangement joins TRBV6-5 to TRBJ2-7, with TRBD2 as a possible D gene (6 bases). The CDR3 is 14 amino acids. CDR1 is MNHEY and CDR2 is SVGAGI in the germline V gene. Deletions cut 8 bases from V and 4 bases from J, with 18 bases between. CDR3 residues: CASDLRGGLYEQYF. Here the CDR3 DNA reads TGTGCCAGCGACCTCCGTGGGGGACTGTACGAGCAGTACTTC.

This chain joins TRBV7-8 and TRBJ2-5; TRBD1 might be the D (6 bases). CDR1 and CDR2 (germline): SGHVS, FQNEAQ. The CDR3 consists of 13 residues. Trimming shortened V by 6 bases and J by 5 bases, and 13 bases separated the two germline ends. The CDR3 nucleotides are TGTGCCAGCAGTAGGACAGCTAGGGAGACCCAGTACTTC. Translating it yields CASSRTARETQYF. Variable domain in full (rest from reference TRBV7-8 and TRBJ2-5): GAGVSQSPRYKVAKRGQDVALRCDPISGHVSLFWYQQALGQGPEFLTYFQNEAQLDKSGLPSDRFFAERPEGSVSTLKIQRTQQEDSAVYLCASSRTARETQYFGPGTRLLVL.

This clone was recorded only once. This chain uses TRBV6-5 with TRBJ2-1, with 7 bases identical to TRBD2. Germline V gene lookup returns CDR1 MNHEY and CDR2 SVGAGI. V was clipped by 6 bases and J by 15 bases; unmatched bases: 14. This CDR3 region has 13 residues. CDR3 protein: CASSSQIPGGRFF. CDR3 bases: TGTGCCAGCAGCTCCCAGATCCCGGGAGGACGGTTCTTC.

In this sample, this clone turned up once. V and J are TRBV4-1 and TRBJ2-4, with D possibly matching TRBD1 (6 bases). V lost 0 bases and J lost 0, with 9 bases in between. CDR1 and CDR2 (germline): MGHRA, YSYEKL. The CDR3 contains 16 residues. This CDR3 is CASSQDRGEAKNIQYF. In DNA form, the CDR3 reads TGCGCCAGCAGCCAAGACAGGGGTGAAGCCAAAAACATTCAGTACTTC.

The chain carries TRBV5-1 and TRBJ2-6; D might be TRBD1 (5 bases). Germline loops: CDR1 SGHRS, CDR2 YFSETQ. V was cut by 1 base and J by 4 bases, with 15 bases left in between. The CDR3 covers 17 residues. CDR3 in DNA: TGCGCCAGCAGCTTGAGTTCTGGGGCGCTAGGGGCCAACGTCCTGACTTTC. Its protein product is CASSLSSGALGANVLTF. The variable domain in full, with the rest retrieved from reference TRBV5-1 and TRBJ2-6, is KAGVTQTPRYLIKTRGQQVTLSCSPISGHRSVSWYQQTPGQGLQFLFEYFSETQRNKGNFPGRFSGRQFSNSRSEMNVSTLELGDSALYLCASSLSSGALGANVLTFGAGSRLTVL.

The chain carries TRBV5-4 and TRBJ1-6; D gene unclear. Germline CDR1 and CDR2: SGHNT and YYREEE (reference sequence). The CDR3 is 14 amino acids. Trimming stripped 0 bases from V and 7 bases from J, with 8 bases between. Written as DNA, the CDR3 is TGTGCCAGCAGCTTGGCGGGGTACAATTCACCCCTCCACTTT. Protein: CASSLAGYNSPLHF.

This clone was observed a handful of times. This chain uses TRBV5-6 with TRBJ1-2; weak D call: TRBD1 (5 bases). The CDR3 consists of 14 residues. Germline V gene sequence: CDR1 SGHDT, CDR2 YYEEEE. The ends were cut back, 2 bases at V and 3 bases at J, with 11 bases in the middle. The CDR3 loop reads CASSFGRVDYGYTF. CDR3 coding DNA: TGTGCCAGCAGCTTTGGCAGGGTCGACTATGGCTACACCTTC.

The chain joins TRBV27 to TRBJ1-1; 10 bases are shared with TRBD1. CDR1 is MNHEY, CDR2 SMNVEV, per germline (reference sequence). The CDR3 is made up of 13 amino acids. J was trimmed by 7 bases and V by 5 bases; bases with no gene match: 4. The CDR3 coding sequence is TGTGCCAGCAGTCTGACAGGGGGCTTTGAAGCTTTCTTT. Translating gives CASSLTGGFEAFF.

V and J are TRBV5-1 and TRBJ1-1; 8 positions agree with TRBD1. The CDR3 loop spans 16 amino acids. Germline-derived CDR1 and CDR2 are SGHRS and YFSETQ. Unmatched junction bases numbered 8, after V lost 4 bases and J lost 0 bases. The CDR3 reads CASSPRTGPLNTEAFF. The CDR3, as DNA: TGCGCCAGCAGCCCTCGGACAGGGCCCTTGAACACTGAAGCTTTCTTT.

This clone has only one observation. The DNA for the CDR3 is TGTGCCACCAGCCGACACAGGGGAGGTGTAAACACTGAAGCTTTCTTT. It translates to CATSRHRGGVNTEAFF. The chain joins TRBV15 to TRBJ1-1; 7 bases are shared with TRBD1. CDR1 is LNHNV, CDR2 YYDKDF, per germline (reference sequence). The junction had 11 bases not matched to a gene; V was cut back by 5 bases and J by 2 bases. The CDR3 has 16 amino acids.

V gene TRBV3-1 (or the pseudogene TRBV3-2) combines with J gene TRBJ2-3, with 11 bases that match TRBD2. This CDR3 spans 15 amino acids. The V gene's germline CDR1 is LGHDT and CDR2 YNNKEL (reference sequence). V trimming: 4 bases; J trimming: 1 base; junction bases outside the gene matches: 1. The chain's CDR3 is CASSPTSGGTDTQYF. CDR3 nucleotides: TGTGCCAGCAGCCCGACTAGCGGGGGCACAGATACGCAGTATTTT.

This clone has a single count. The V call is TRBV4-1, the J call TRBJ1-4, with 7 bases aligning to TRBD1. This CDR3 comprises 15 residues. With 5 bases clipped from V and 10 bases from J, the junction kept 13 bases outside the gene matches. From germline, CDR1 is MGHRA and CDR2 YSYEKL. CDR3 residues: CASSNPTGPRVKLFF. The DNA for the CDR3 is TGCGCCAGCAGCAATCCGACAGGGCCCCGTGTAAAACTGTTTTTT.

This clone was detected once. The chain recombines TRBV10-1 with TRBJ1-1, with TRBD1 identical over 7 bases. Germline values: CDR1 WNHNN, CDR2 SYGVQD (reference sequence). This CDR3 spans 13 amino acids. The V and J ends lost 6 bases and 10 bases, in that order; junction bases with no gene match: 11. CDR3 in DNA: TGCGCCAGCAGCGCGGACAGGCAGCGGGTAGCTTTCTTT. This sequence encodes CASSADRQRVAFF.

The chain carries TRBV7-2 and TRBJ1-1; tentatively, D is TRBD1 (6 bases). The ends were cut back, 6 bases at V and 2 bases at J, with 10 bases in the middle. Germline V gene data show CDR1 as SGHTA and CDR2 as FQGNSA. The length of the CDR3 is 13 residues. CDR3 protein: CASRQTGNTEAFF. The CDR3 bases are TGTGCCAGCAGGCAGACAGGAAACACTGAAGCTTTCTTT.

The V and J genes are TRBV10-3 and TRBJ1-2; the match to TRBD1 covers 7 bases. Germline V gene sequence: CDR1 ENHRY, CDR2 SYGVKD. The ends lost 2 bases at V and 13 bases at J; junction bases unmatched: 13. The CDR3 runs to 14 residues. The CDR3 region is CAISELVGQPYPTF. DNA of the CDR3: TGTGCCATCAGTGAGCTTGTGGGACAGCCCTACCCCACCTTC.

Turning to this clone: At one of its ends the junction is not consistent with the germline gene, which may arise from a read error. This chain joins TRBV28 and TRBJ2-1; 16 nucleotides align to TRBD2. The CDR3 spans 21 residues. In germline, CDR1 is MDHEN, CDR2 SYDVKM. The CDR3 DNA reads as TGTGTCAGCAGTCCCGGAGGCCTGGGACTAGCGGGGGGGCGTACCTACAATGAGCAGTTCTTC. This encodes CVSSPGGLGLAGGRTYNEQFF.

V is TRBV30 and J is TRBJ1-1, with TRBD1 as a possible D gene (5 bases). The CDR3 extends over 13 amino acids. V dropped 4 bases and J dropped 6 bases, with 15 bases sitting between them. CDR1 GTSNPN and CDR2 SVGIG come from the germline V gene (reference sequence). Written as DNA, the CDR3 is TGTGCCTGGAACCCGACAGTCAATGCTGAAGCTTTCTTT. It translates to CAWNPTVNAEAFF.

V usage is TRBV7-2 and J usage is TRBJ2-3; 7 nucleotides align to TRBD1. V was clipped by 2 bases and J by 4 bases; unmatched bases: 15. The CDR3 runs to 18 residues. Germline assignment: CDR1 SGHTA and CDR2 FQGNSA. The CDR3 spells CASSLLGQAYPMADTQYF. The CDR3 coding sequence is TGTGCCAGCAGCTTACTCGGACAGGCCTACCCCATGGCAGATACGCAGTATTTT. Filled out from reference TRBV7-2 and TRBJ2-3, the complete variable domain reads GAGVSQSPSNKVTEKGKDVELRCDPISGHTALYWYRQSLGQGLEFLIYFQGNSAPDKSGLPSDRFSAERTGGSVSTLTIQRTQQEDSAVYLCASSLLGQAYPMADTQYFGPGTRLTVL.